This T cell receptor (beta chain) was obtained from a study of cytomegalovirus exposure and HLA in healthy donors. Findings and limits, study-wide: A few chains linked to CMV were shown in vitro to be specific for CMV antigens.

Germline V gene data show CDR1 as SGHAT and CDR2 as FQNNGV. After removal of 2 bases from V and 10 bases from J, the junction contained 5 bases not matched to a gene. This CDR3 has 15 residues. 13 Jbeta primers and 60 Vbeta primers were used for the PCR. Repertoires were generated with immunoSEQ multiplex PCR, while TCRdb's copy carries only in-frame clones and drops some. Of around 210,000 clones listed, around four fifths are singletons. A remark on this clone: Its matching antigen is unknown.

This chain links TRBV11-2 with TRBJ1-6; 10 bases align to TRBD1. The sequenced sample consisted of PBMCs. The receptor was derived from a boy aged 5-17 years in good health and CMV-seronegative. CDR3 sequence: CASSLSGTGESPLHF. The CDR3 DNA sequence: TGTGCCAGCAGCTTATCAGGGACAGGGGAGTCACCCCTCCACTTT. The whole variable domain, remainder taken from reference TRBV11-2 and TRBJ1-6, is EAGVAQSPRYKIIEKRQSVAFWCNPISGHATLYWYQQILGQGPKLLIQFQNNGVVDDSQLPKDRFSAERLKGVDSTLKIQPAKLEDSAVYLCASSLSGTGESPLHFGNGTRLTVT.